A single sample gave rise to the 17 T cell receptor beta chains below, sequenced in a study of blood T cell repertoires in COVID-19. Data came from immunoSEQ multiplex PCR; TCRdb stores just in-frame clones and leaves some out. Found here are over 200,000 clones, about 87% of them singletons; the top ten hold about 3.5%. Sequenced material: PBMCs or T cells enriched from blood (not recorded which). The origin of the receptors is a woman in her twenties or thirties who had been exposed to COVID-19.

This rearrangement joins TRBV6-6 to TRBJ2-6, with TRBD2 as a possible D gene (6 bases). The length of the CDR3 is 15 residues. CDR1 is MNHNY and CDR2 is SVGAGI in the germline V gene (reference sequence). Trimming pared 2 bases from V and 13 bases from J, leaving 18 bases between. CDR3 loop: CASSYGGDGARVLTF. In DNA form, the CDR3 reads TGTGCCAGCAGTTACGGCGGGGACGGTGCTAGGGTCCTGACTTTC.

V is TRBV5-1 and J is TRBJ1-4; TRBD1 matches 8 bases. The junction had 6 bases not matched to a gene; V was cut back by 0 bases and J by 8 bases. CDR1 and CDR2 from the germline V gene are SGHRS and YFSETQ. The CDR3 has 15 amino acids. CDR3 protein: CASSLEGRGREKLFF. CDR3 DNA sequence: TGCGCCAGCAGCTTGGAAGGCAGGGGGCGAGAAAAACTGTTTTTT.

This chain joins TRBV5-6 and TRBJ2-3, with 13 bases lining up with TRBD2. The CDR3 is 16 amino acids. Trimming removed 6 bases from V and 5 bases from J; junction bases left unmatched: 9. Germline lookup yields CDR1 SGHDT and CDR2 YYEEEE. The CDR3 loop reads CASIRGTSGILDTQYF. CDR3 coding DNA: TGTGCCAGCATCCGAGGGACTAGCGGGATCTTAGATACGCAGTATTTT.

J is TRBJ1-3 and V is TRBV2; the match to TRBD1 covers 7 bases. The CDR3 is made up of 14 amino acids. Germline-derived CDR1 and CDR2 are SNHLY and FYNNEI. Unmatched junction bases numbered 7, after V lost 9 bases and J lost 2 bases. The CDR3 DNA is TGTGCCAGGGGACAGAATACCCCTGGAAACACCATATATTTT. Its protein product is CARGQNTPGNTIYF.

The rearrangement links TRBV10-3 to TRBJ2-5; 9 nucleotides align to TRBD1. Germline CDR1 ENHRY, CDR2 SYGVKD. J gave up 5 bases and V 10 bases, and 11 bases lay outside the gene matches. The CDR3 spans 14 residues. In DNA form, the CDR3 reads TGTGCCACCGGACAGGGGAACGGGCCGGAGACCCAGTACTTC. Protein product: CATGQGNGPETQYF.

V gene TRBV4-1 combines with J gene TRBJ1-3; a weak D match, TRBD1 (6 bases). Germline lookup yields CDR1 MGHRA and CDR2 YSYEKL. CDR3 length: 17 amino acids. The V end lost 1 base, the J end lost 0 bases, and 13 bases lay between the germline ends. The CDR3 loop reads CASSQGPGTNSGNTIYF. The CDR3 DNA reads as TGCGCCAGCAGCCAAGGGCCCGGGACAAACTCTGGAAACACCATATATTTT.

This chain links TRBV11-2 with TRBJ2-1; 9 nucleotides align to TRBD2. Germline V gene lookup returns CDR1 SGHAT and CDR2 FQNNGV. There are 15 residues in the CDR3. The junction had 10 bases not matched to a gene; V was cut back by 5 bases and J by 8 bases. The DNA for the CDR3 is TGTGCCAGCAGCCCCGGGGTAGCGGGAGTAGATGAGCAGTTCTTC. It is translated as CASSPGVAGVDEQFF.

V is TRBV24-1 and J is TRBJ2-7; 9 nucleotides agree with TRBD2. The CDR3 spans 18 residues. CDR1 KGHDR and CDR2 SFDVKD come from the germline V gene. Unmatched junction bases numbered 10, after V lost 0 bases and J lost 2 bases. This CDR3 is CATSDLSRSSGTPYEQYF. In DNA, the CDR3 is TGTGCCACCAGTGATTTGAGTCGGTCTAGCGGGACCCCCTACGAGCAGTACTTC.

The CDR3 loop is CASSLGLHLNEQFF. DNA for the CDR3: TGTGCCAGCAGCTTAGGGCTGCACCTCAATGAGCAGTTCTTC. The V and J genes are TRBV7-9 and TRBJ2-1; D is unresolved. V lost 1 base and J 6 bases, leaving 10 bases between the germline ends. The germline V gene encodes CDR1 SEHNR and CDR2 FQNEAQ (reference sequence). The CDR3 runs 14 residues.

The sample holds one count of this clone. The chain links TRBV6-5 to TRBJ2-7; 7 positions agree with TRBD1. The CDR3 is 13 amino acids. J gave up 3 bases and V 5 bases, and 4 bases lay outside the gene matches. Germline V CDR1 and CDR2: MNHEY, SVGAGI. The CDR3 is CASSRDSFYEQYF. The CDR3 DNA reads as TGTGCCAGCAGTAGGGACAGTTTCTACGAGCAGTACTTC.

The chain joins TRBV6-5 to TRBJ1-1; D gene unclear. This CDR3 has 12 residues. The germline V gene encodes CDR1 MNHEY and CDR2 SVGAGI. V was clipped by 7 bases and J by 0 bases, with 6 bases between them. Written as DNA, the CDR3 is TGTGCCAGCATAGCTATGAACACTGAAGCTTTCTTT. Translated, it gives CASIAMNTEAFF.

The gene calls are TRBV11-2 and TRBJ1-3; maybe TRBD1 (6 bases). Trimming stripped 1 base from V and 4 bases from J, with 14 bases between. The CDR3 is made up of 16 amino acids. CDR1 is SGHAT and CDR2 is FQNNGV in the germline V gene. The CDR3 sequence: CASSLGLRGRGNTIYF. The CDR3 bases are TGTGCCAGCAGCTTAGGTCTGAGGGGGAGAGGAAACACCATATATTTT.

The V call is TRBV3-1 (or the pseudogene TRBV3-2), the J call TRBJ1-5; perhaps TRBD1 as D (5 bases). Germline CDR1 LGHDT, CDR2 YNNKEL (reference sequence). Trimming stripped 0 bases from V and 5 bases from J, with 11 bases between. This CDR3 has 15 residues. For the CDR3, the DNA is TGTGCCAGCAGCCAAGATCTCGGGACTGATCAGCCCCAGCATTTT. This codes for CASSQDLGTDQPQHF.

The gene calls are TRBV15 and TRBJ2-1; 8 bases agree with TRBD2. V was pared by 1 base and J by 10 bases, with 3 bases of the junction left unmatched. This CDR3 is 13 amino acids long. Looked up from germline, CDR1 is LNHNV and CDR2 is YYDKDF (reference sequence). The CDR3 protein is CATSRGGRREQFF. Written as DNA, the CDR3 is TGTGCCACCAGCAGAGGCGGGAGGAGGGAGCAGTTCTTC.

The V and J genes are TRBV5-4 and TRBJ1-2, with 7 bases matching TRBD1. The CDR3 consists of 14 residues. Germline CDR1 is SGHNT and CDR2 is YYREEE (reference sequence). Losses at the gene ends were 2 bases for V and 4 bases for J; bases not matched to a gene: 5. This CDR3 is CASSFRQGPYGYTF. The CDR3, as DNA: TGTGCCAGCAGCTTCCGACAGGGTCCCTATGGCTACACCTTC. Full variable domain (outside the CDR3, taken from reference TRBV5-4 and TRBJ1-2): ETGVTQSPTHLIKTRGQQVTLRCSSQSGHNTVSWYQQALGQGPQFIFQYYREEENGRGNFPPRFSGLQFPNYSSELNVNALELDDSALYLCASSFRQGPYGYTFGSGTRLTVV.

J is TRBJ1-5 and V is TRBV28; TRBD1 aligns across 7 bases. V trimming: 8 bases; J trimming: 1 base; junction bases outside the gene matches: 11. This CDR3 contains 16 residues. CDR1 and CDR2 (germline): MDHEN, SYDVKM. CDR3 loop: CASGLRQGTSNQPQHF. Here the CDR3 DNA reads TGTGCCAGCGGCCTAAGACAGGGTACAAGCAATCAGCCCCAGCATTTT.

This chain connects TRBV6-5 to TRBJ2-1, with 13 bases aligning to TRBD2. CDR1 MNHEY and CDR2 SVGAGI come from the germline V gene. The J segment lost 9 bases and the V segment lost 7 bases, leaving 3 bases of the junction unmatched. The CDR3 is 13 amino acids. CDR3 sequence (DNA): TGTGCCAGCAAGACTAGCGGGAGGAGTGAGCAGTTCTTC. Translated: CASKTSGRSEQFF.